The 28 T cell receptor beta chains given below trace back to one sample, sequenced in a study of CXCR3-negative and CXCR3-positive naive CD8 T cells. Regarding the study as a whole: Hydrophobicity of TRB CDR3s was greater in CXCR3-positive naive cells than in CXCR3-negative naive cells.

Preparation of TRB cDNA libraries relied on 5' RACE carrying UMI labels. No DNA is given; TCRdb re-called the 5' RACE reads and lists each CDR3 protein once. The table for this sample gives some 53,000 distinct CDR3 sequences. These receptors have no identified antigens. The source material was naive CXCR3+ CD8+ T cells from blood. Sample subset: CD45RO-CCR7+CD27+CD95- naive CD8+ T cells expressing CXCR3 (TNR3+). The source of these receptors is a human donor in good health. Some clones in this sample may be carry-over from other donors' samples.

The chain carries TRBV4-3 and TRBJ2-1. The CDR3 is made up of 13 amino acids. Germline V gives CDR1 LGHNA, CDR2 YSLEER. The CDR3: CASSQDFGNEQFF.

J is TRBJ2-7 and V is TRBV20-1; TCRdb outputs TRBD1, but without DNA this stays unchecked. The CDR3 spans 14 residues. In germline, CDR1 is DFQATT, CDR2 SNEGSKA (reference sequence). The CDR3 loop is CSARGGQIGYEQYF.

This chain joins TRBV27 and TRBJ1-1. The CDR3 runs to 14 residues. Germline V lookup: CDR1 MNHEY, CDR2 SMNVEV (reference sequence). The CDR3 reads CASSPNAGGTEAFF.

The CDR3 region is CASSRVDAYEQYF. The chain uses TRBV6-2 or TRBV6-3 and TRBJ2-7. CDR3 length equals 13 residues. CDR1 and CDR2 (germline): MNHEY, SVGEGT.

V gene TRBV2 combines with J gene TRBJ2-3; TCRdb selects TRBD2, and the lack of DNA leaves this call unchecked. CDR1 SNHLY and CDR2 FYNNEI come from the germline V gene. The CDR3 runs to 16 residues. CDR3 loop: CASRGERDSSTDTQYF.

This CDR3 reads CASSQGTGGGNQPQHF. This chain joins TRBV4-3 and TRBJ1-5; TCRdb's D call, TRBD1, is unchecked because there is no DNA. The germline V gene encodes CDR1 LGHNA and CDR2 YSLEER. The CDR3 length is 16 residues.

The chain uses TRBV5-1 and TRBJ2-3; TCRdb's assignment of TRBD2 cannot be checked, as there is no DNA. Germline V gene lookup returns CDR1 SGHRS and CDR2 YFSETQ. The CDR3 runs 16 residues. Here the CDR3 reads CASSDLSGGSTDTQYF.

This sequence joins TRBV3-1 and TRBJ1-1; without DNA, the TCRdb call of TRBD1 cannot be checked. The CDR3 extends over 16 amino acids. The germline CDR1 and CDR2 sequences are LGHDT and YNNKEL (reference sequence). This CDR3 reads CASSQEATQWNTEAFF.

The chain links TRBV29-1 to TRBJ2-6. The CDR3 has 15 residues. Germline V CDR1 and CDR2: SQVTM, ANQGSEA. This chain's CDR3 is CSVEGPASGANVLTF.

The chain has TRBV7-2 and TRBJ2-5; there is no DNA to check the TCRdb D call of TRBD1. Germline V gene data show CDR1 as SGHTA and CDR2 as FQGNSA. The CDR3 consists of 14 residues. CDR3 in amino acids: CASSWGRTPETQYF.

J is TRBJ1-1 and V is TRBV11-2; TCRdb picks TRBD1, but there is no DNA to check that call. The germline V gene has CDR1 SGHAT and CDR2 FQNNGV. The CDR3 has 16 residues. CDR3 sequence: CASSLDPPGAYTEAFF. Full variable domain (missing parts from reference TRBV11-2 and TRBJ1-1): EAGVAQSPRYKIIEKRQSVAFWCNPISGHATLYWYQQILGQGPKLLIQFQNNGVVDDSQLPKDRFSAERLKGVDSTLKIQPAKLEDSAVYLCASSLDPPGAYTEAFFGQGTRLTVV.

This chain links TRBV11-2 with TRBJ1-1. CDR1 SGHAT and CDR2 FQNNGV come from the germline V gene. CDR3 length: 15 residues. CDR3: CASSLAKAGNTEAFF.

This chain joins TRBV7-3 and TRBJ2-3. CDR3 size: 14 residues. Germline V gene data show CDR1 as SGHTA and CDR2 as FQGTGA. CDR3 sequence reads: CASSLIAAADTQYF.

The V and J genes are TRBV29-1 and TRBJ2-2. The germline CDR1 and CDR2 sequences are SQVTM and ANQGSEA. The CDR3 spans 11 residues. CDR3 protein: CSVGNTGELFF.

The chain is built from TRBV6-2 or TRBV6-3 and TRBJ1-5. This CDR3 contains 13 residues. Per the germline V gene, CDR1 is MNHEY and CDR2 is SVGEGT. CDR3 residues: CASSDRAYQPQHF.

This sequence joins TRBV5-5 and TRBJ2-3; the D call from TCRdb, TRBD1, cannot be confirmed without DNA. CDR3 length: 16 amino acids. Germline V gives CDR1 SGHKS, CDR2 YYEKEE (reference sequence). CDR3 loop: CASSLRRRGPTDTQYF.

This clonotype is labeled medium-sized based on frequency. CDR3 in amino acids: CSVAPGQSSYEQYF. The chain uses TRBV29-1 and TRBJ2-7; TCRdb's assignment of TRBD1 cannot be checked, as there is no DNA. CDR3 length: 14 residues. CDR1 and CDR2 (germline): SQVTM, ANQGSEA.

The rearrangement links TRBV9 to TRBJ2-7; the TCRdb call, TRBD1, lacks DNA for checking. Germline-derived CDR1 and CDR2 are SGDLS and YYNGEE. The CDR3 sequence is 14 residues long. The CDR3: CASSPKGGAYEQYF. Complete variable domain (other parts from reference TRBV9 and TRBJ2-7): DSGVTQTPKHLITATGQRVTLRCSPRSGDLSVYWYQQSLDQGLQFLIQYYNGEERAKGNILERFSAQQFPDLHSELNLSSLELGDSALYFCASSPKGGAYEQYFGPGTRLTVT.

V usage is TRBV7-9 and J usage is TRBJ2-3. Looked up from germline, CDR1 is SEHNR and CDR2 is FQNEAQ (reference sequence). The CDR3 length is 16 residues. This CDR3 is CASSFWVGSSTDTQYF.

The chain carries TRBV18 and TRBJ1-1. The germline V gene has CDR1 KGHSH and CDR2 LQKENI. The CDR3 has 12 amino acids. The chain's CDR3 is CASSGPNTEAFF.

The CDR3 here is CASSNRDAAYEQYF. J is TRBJ2-7 and V is TRBV27; TCRdb designates TRBD1, a call that cannot be tested without DNA. The CDR3 sequence is 14 residues long. Germline-derived CDR1 and CDR2 are MNHEY and SMNVEV (reference sequence).

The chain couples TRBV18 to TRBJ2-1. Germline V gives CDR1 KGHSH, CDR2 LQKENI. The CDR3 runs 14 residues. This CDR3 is CASSGEDPYNEQFF.

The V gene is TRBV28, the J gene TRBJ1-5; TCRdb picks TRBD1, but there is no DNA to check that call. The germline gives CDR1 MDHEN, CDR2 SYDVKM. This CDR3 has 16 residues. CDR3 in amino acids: CASSPLQGGIGQPQHF.

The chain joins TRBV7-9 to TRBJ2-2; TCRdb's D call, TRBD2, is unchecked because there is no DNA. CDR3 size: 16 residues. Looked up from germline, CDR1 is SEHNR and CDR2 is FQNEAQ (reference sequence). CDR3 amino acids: CASSFTSGANTGELFF.

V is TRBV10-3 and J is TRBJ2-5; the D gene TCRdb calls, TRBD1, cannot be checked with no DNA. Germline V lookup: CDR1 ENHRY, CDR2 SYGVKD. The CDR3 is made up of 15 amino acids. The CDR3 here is CAIRTLLGTKETQYF.

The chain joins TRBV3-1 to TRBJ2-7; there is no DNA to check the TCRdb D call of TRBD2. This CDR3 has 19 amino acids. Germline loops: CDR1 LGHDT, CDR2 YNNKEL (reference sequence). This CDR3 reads CASSQDWRLEAGGSYEQYF.

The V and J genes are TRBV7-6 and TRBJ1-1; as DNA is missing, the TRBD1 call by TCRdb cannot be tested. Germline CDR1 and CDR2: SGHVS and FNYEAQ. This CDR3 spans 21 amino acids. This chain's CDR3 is CASSLALGQSPGGGGNTEAFF.

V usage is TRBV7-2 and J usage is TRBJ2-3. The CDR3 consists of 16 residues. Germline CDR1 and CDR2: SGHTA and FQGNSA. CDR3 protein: CASSLAEDEYTDTQYF.